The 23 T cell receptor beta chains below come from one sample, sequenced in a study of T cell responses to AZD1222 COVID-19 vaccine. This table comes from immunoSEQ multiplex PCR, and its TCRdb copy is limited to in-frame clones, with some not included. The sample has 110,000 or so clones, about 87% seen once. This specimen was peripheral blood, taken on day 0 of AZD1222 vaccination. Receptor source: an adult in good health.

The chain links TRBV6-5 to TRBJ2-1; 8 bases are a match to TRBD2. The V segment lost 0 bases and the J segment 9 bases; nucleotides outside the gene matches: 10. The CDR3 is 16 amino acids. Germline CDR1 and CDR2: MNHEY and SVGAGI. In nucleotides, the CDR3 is TGTGCCAGCAGTTACTCTTCCGCGGGAGGTCGAGTTGAGCAGTTCTTC. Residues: CASSYSSAGGRVEQFF.

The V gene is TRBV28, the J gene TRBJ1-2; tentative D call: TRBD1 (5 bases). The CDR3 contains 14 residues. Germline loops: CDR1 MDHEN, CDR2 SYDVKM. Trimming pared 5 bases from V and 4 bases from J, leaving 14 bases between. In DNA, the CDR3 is TGTGCCAGCAGTCCTCAGGGCCTCCTCTATGGCTACACCTTC. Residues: CASSPQGLLYGYTF.

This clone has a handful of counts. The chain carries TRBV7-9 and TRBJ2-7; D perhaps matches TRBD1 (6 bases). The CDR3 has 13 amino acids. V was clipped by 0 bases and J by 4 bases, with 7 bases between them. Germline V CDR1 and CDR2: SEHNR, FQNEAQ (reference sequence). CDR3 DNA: TGTGCCAGCAGCTTAGCAGGGGGATACGAGCAGTACTTC. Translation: CASSLAGGYEQYF.

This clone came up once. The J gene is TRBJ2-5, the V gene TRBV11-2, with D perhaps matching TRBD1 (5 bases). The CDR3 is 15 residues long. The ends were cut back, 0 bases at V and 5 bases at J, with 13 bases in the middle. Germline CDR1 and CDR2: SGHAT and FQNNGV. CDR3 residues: CASSLEPGRWETQYF. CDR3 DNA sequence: TGTGCCAGCAGCTTAGAGCCAGGGCGGTGGGAGACCCAGTACTTC. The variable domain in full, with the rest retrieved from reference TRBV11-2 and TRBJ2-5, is EAGVAQSPRYKIIEKRQSVAFWCNPISGHATLYWYQQILGQGPKLLIQFQNNGVVDDSQLPKDRFSAERLKGVDSTLKIQPAKLEDSAVYLCASSLEPGRWETQYFGPGTRLLVL.

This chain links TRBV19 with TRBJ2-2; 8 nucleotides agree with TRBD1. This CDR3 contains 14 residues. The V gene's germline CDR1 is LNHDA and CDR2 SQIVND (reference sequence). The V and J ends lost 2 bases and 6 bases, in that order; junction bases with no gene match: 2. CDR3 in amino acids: CASSISTGAGELFF. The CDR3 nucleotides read TGTGCCAGTAGTATATCGACAGGGGCCGGGGAGCTGTTTTTT.

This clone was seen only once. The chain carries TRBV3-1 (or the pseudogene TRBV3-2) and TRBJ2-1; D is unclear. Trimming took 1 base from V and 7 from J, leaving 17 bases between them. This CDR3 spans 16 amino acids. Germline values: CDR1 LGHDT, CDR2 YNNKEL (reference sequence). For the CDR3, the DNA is TGTGCCAGCAGCCAAGTTCCCCGGCGCCGTTGGAATGAGCAGTTCTTC. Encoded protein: CASSQVPRRRWNEQFF.

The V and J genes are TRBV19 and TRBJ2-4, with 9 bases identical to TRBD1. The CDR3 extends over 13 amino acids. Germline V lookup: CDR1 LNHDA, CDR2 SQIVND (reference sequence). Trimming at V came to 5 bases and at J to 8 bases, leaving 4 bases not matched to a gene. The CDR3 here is CASSPGQGHIQYF. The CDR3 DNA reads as TGTGCCAGTAGTCCGGGACAGGGTCACATTCAGTACTTC. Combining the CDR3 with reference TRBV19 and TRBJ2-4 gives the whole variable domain DGGITQSPKYLFRKEGQNVTLSCEQNLNHDAMYWYRQDPGQGLRLIYYSQIVNDFQKGDIAEGYSVSREKKESFPLTVTSAQKNPTAFYLCASSPGQGHIQYFGAGTRLSVL.

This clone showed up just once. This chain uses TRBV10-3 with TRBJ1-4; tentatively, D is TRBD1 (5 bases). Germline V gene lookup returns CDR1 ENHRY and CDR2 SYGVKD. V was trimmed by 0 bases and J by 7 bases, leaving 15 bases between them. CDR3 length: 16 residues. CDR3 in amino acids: CAISESRKGESEKLFF. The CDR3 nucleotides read TGTGCCATCAGTGAGTCTCGAAAAGGGGAGAGTGAAAAACTGTTTTTT.

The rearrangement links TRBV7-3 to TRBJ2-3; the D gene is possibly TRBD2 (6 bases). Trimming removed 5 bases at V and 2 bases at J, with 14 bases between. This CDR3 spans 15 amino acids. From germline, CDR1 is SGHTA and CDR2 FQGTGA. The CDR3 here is CASSKAGTFTDTQYF. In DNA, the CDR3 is TGTGCCAGCAGCAAGGCCGGGACTTTCACAGATACGCAGTATTTT.

The CDR3 nucleotides read TGCGCCAGCAGCTTAGTGGGGCAGAACACTGAAGCTTTCTTT. This translates into CASSLVGQNTEAFF. V is TRBV5-1 and J is TRBJ1-1; possibly TRBD1 for D (5 bases). The CDR3 runs 14 residues. Germline V CDR1 and CDR2: SGHRS, YFSETQ. Trimming left V 2 bases short and J 1 base short, with 9 bases between.

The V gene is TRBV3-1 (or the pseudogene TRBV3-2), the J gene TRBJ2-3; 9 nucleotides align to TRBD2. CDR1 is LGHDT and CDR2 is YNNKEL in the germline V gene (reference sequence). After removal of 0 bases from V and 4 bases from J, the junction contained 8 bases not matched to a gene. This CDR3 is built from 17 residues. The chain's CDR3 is CASSQDGSGSPADTQYF. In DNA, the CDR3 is TGTGCCAGCAGCCAAGATGGTAGCGGGAGCCCCGCAGATACGCAGTATTTT.

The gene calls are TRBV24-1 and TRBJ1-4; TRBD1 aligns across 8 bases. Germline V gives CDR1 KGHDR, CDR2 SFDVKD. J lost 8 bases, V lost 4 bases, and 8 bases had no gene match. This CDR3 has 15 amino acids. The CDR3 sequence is CATSEKDREGEKLFF. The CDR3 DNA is TGTGCCACCAGTGAAAAGGACAGGGAAGGCGAAAAACTGTTTTTT.

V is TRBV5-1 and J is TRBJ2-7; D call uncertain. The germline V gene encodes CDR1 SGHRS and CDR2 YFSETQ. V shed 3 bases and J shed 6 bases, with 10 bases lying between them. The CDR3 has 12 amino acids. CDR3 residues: CASSSGMGEQYF. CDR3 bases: TGCGCCAGCAGCTCCGGAATGGGCGAGCAGTACTTC.

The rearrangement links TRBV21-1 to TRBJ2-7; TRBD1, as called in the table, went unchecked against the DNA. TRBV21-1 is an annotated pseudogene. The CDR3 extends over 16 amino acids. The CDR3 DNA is TGTGCCAGCAGCATTGCAGGGGACAGGGGGCCTCACGAGCAGTACTTC. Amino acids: CASSIAGDRGPHEQYF.

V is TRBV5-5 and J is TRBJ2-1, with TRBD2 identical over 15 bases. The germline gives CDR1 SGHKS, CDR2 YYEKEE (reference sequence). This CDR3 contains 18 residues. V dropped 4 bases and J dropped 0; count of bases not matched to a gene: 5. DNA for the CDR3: TGTGCCAGCAGCGCCACGGGACTAGCGGGAGGCTCCTACAATGAGCAGTTCTTC. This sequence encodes CASSATGLAGGSYNEQFF. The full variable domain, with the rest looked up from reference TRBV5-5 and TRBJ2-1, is DAGVTQSPTHLIKTRGQQVTLRCSPISGHKSVSWYQQVLGQGPQFIFQYYEKEERGRGNFPDRFSARQFPNYSSELNVNALLLGDSALYLCASSATGLAGGSYNEQFFGPGTRLTVL.

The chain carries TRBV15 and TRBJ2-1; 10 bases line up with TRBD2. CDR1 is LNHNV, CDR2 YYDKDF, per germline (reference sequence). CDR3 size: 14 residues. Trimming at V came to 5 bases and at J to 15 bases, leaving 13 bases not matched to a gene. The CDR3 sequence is CATSPERATSGTFF. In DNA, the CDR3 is TGTGCCACCAGCCCAGAAAGGGCTACTAGCGGGACGTTCTTC.

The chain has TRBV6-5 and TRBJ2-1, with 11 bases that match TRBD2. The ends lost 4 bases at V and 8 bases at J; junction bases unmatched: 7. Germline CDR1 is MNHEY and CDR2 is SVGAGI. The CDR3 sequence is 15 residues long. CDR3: CASSSTSGSWDEQFF. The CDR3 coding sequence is TGTGCCAGCAGTTCAACTAGCGGGAGTTGGGATGAGCAGTTCTTC.

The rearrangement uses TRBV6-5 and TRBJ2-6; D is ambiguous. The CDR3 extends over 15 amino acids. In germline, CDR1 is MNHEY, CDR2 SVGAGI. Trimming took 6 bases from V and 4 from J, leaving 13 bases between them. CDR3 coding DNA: TGTGCCAGCAGAGGCGAAGGGCAAGGGGCCAACGTCCTGACTTTC. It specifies CASRGEGQGANVLTF.

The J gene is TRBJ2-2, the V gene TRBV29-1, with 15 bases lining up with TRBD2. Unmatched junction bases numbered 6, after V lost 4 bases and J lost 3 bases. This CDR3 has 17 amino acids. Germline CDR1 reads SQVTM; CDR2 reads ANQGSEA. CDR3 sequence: CSVVGLAGGPHTGELFF. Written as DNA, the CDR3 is TGCAGCGTTGTTGGACTAGCGGGAGGGCCTCACACCGGGGAGCTGTTTTTT.

CDR3: CATSPHPGPGNTEAFF. The CDR3 DNA follows: TGTGCCACCAGCCCACACCCGGGGCCCGGGAACACTGAAGCTTTCTTT. V and J are TRBV24-1 and TRBJ1-1; D possibly corresponds to TRBD1 (5 bases). The CDR3 has 16 amino acids. V was shortened by 7 bases and J by 1 base, with 18 bases between the two germline ends. Per the germline V gene, CDR1 is KGHDR and CDR2 is SFDVKD.

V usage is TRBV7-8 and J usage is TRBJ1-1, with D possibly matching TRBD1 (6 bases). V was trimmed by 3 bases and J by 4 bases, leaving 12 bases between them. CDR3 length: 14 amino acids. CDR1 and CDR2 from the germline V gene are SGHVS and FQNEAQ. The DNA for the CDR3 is TGTGCCAGCAGCTTGGGGGGCCTGACCACTGAAGCTTTCTTT. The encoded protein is CASSLGGLTTEAFF.

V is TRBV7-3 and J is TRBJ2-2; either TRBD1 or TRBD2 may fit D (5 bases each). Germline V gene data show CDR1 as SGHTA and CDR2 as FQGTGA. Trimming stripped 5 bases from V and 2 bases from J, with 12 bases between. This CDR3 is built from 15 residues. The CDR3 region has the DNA TGTGCCAGCAGCCGCCCGGGACCTAACACCGGGGAGCTGTTTTTT. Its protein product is CASSRPGPNTGELFF. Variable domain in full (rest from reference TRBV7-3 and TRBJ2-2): GAGVSQTPSNKVTEKGKYVELRCDPISGHTALYWYRQSLGQGPEFLIYFQGTGAADDSGLPNDRFFAVRPEGSVSTLKIQRTERGDSAVYLCASSRPGPNTGELFFGEGSRLTVL.

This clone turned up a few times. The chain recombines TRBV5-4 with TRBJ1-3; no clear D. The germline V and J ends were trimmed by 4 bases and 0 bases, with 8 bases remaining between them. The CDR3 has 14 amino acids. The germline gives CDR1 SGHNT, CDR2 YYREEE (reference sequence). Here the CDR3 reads CASSEGSSGNTIYF. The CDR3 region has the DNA TGTGCCAGCAGCGAGGGATCCTCTGGAAACACCATATATTTT.